This TCR beta chain was obtained from a study of OX40 agonist ivuxolimab in advanced cancers. Overall study context: The patients' treatment was ivuxolimab, an agonistic anti-OX40 (CD134) antibody. At 0.01 to 10 mg/kg, ivuxolimab was administered intravenously to patients every 2 weeks. Allowance was made for prior anti-PD-1, anti-PD-L1 or anti-CTLA-4 therapy, and about 37% had some. General observations from the study: Antigen specificity was not determined for the expanded peripheral T cells.

Repertoires were generated with immunoSEQ multiplex PCR, while TCRdb's copy carries only in-frame clones and drops some. The sample contains over 35,000 clones, around nine tenths of which appear only once. Worth noting for this clone: What it recognizes is unknown.

Germline V gene lookup returns CDR1 SNHLY and CDR2 FYNNEI. Trimming pared 11 bases from V and 5 bases from J, leaving 12 bases between. The CDR3 covers 11 residues. The TCR sequence derives from an adult with an advanced solid tumor such as melanoma, head and neck, liver or kidney cancer. The sample consisted of CD4+ or CD8+ T cells sorted from blood, taken in a trial of the OX40 agonist ivuxolimab. V usage is TRBV2 and J usage is TRBJ2-5; TRBD1 is a possible D gene (6 bases). The CDR3: CASSRGETQYF. For the CDR3, the DNA is TGTGCCTCCTCTAGGGGGGAGACCCAGTACTTC.